This TCR beta chain comes out of a study of T cells in Graves' hyperthyroidism and ophthalmopathy. CDR1 is SEHNR and CDR2 is FQNEAQ in the germline V gene (reference sequence). The CDR3 runs to 13 residues. V lost 8 bases, J lost 8 bases, and 16 bases lay in between. TCR beta CDR3 sequences were amplified from RNA transcripts. HTBI primers were employed in a first-round RT-PCR of the TCR CDR3. TCRdb fed the multiplex PCR reads into MiXCR, producing one record per CDR3 protein. The sample holds about 500,000 distinct CDR3 sequences, around 14% seen once. This clonotype was seen more than once but under ten times.

The receptor was isolated from a woman in her late teens or twenties with Graves' hyperthyroidism. Input material: blood. The rearrangement joins TRBV7-9 to TRBJ2-1; either TRBD1 or TRBD2 may supply D (5 bases each). The CDR3 protein is CASLEGNTDEQFF. The DNA of the CDR3 is TGTGCCAGCTTAGAGGGGAATACCGATGAGCAGTTCTTC. Looking up the rest from reference TRBV7-9 and TRBJ2-1 gives the full variable domain: DTGVSQNPRHKITKRGQNVTFRCDPISEHNRLYWYRQTLGQGPEFLTYFQNEAQLEKSRLLSDRFSAERPKGSFSTLEIQRTEQGDSAMYLCASLEGNTDEQFFGPGTRLTVL.